The 27 T cell receptor beta chains below come from one sample, sequenced in a study of blood T cell repertoires in COVID-19. Assay: immunoSEQ multiplex PCR; the TCRdb copy retains only in-frame clones and omits some. Found here are approximately 97,000 clones, about nine tenths of them singletons; the top ten hold roughly 5.6%. Sequenced: peripheral blood. These receptors were collected from a woman between 50 and 59 years old with COVID-19, enrolled during active disease.

This clone has a single count. The V gene is TRBV11-2, the J gene TRBJ2-1, with 12 nucleotides matching TRBD1. The CDR3 has 14 amino acids. The junction had 1 base not matched to a gene; V was cut back by 4 bases and J by 6 bases. The germline gives CDR1 SGHAT, CDR2 FQNNGV. The CDR3 loop reads CASSWDRGPNEQFF. For the CDR3, the DNA is TGTGCCAGCAGCTGGGACAGGGGGCCCAATGAGCAGTTCTTC.

The chain employs TRBV11-2 and TRBJ2-7, with TRBD1 matching 7 bases. In germline, CDR1 is SGHAT, CDR2 FQNNGV. With 3 bases clipped from V and 0 bases from J, the junction kept 2 bases outside the gene matches. This CDR3 comprises 14 residues. The CDR3 nucleotides are TGTGCCAGCAGCTTGACAGGGTTCTCCTACGAGCAGTACTTC. Amino acids: CASSLTGFSYEQYF. Using reference TRBV11-2 and TRBJ2-7 for the parts outside the CDR3, the full variable domain is EAGVAQSPRYKIIEKRQSVAFWCNPISGHATLYWYQQILGQGPKLLIQFQNNGVVDDSQLPKDRFSAERLKGVDSTLKIQPAKLEDSAVYLCASSLTGFSYEQYFGPGTRLTVT.

This chain connects TRBV30 to TRBJ1-1; tentatively, D is TRBD1 (5 bases). Germline CDR1 is GTSNPN and CDR2 is SVGIG (reference sequence). This CDR3 comprises 14 residues. The V end was cut by 2 bases, the J end by 3 bases, with 13 bases between. CDR3 residues: CAWSHGGIYTEAFF. As DNA, the CDR3 is TGTGCCTGGAGTCATGGGGGGATTTACACTGAAGCTTTCTTT. Full variable domain (missing parts from reference TRBV30 and TRBJ1-1): SQTIHQWPATLVQPVGSPLSLECTVEGTSNPNLYWYRQAAGRGLQLLFYSVGIGQISSEVPQNLSASRPQDRQFILSSKKLLLSDSGFYLCAWSHGGIYTEAFFGQGTRLTVV.

This rearrangement joins TRBV27 to TRBJ2-7; D perhaps matches TRBD1 (6 bases). V was shortened by 5 bases and J by 1 base, with 12 bases between the two germline ends. This CDR3 contains 14 residues. The germline V gene has CDR1 MNHEY and CDR2 SMNVEV (reference sequence). The CDR3 DNA reads TGTGCCAGCAGTCCCGGGACACCGTCCTACGAGCAGTACTTC. Protein sequence: CASSPGTPSYEQYF.

The chain carries TRBV11-2 and TRBJ2-1; D is possibly TRBD1 (6 bases). The V and J ends lost 4 bases and 6 bases respectively, with 13 bases between them. The CDR3 extends over 14 amino acids. CDR1 is SGHAT and CDR2 is FQNNGV in the germline V gene. The CDR3 DNA sequence: TGTGCCAGCAGCTCAGTAACAGGGAGCAATGAGCAGTTCTTC. The encoded protein is CASSSVTGSNEQFF. The full variable domain, its missing parts supplied by reference TRBV11-2 and TRBJ2-1, is EAGVAQSPRYKIIEKRQSVAFWCNPISGHATLYWYQQILGQGPKLLIQFQNNGVVDDSQLPKDRFSAERLKGVDSTLKIQPAKLEDSAVYLCASSSVTGSNEQFFGPGTRLTVL.

V is TRBV27 and J is TRBJ1-6, with D perhaps TRBD1 (6 bases). The CDR3 has 14 amino acids. Per the germline V gene, CDR1 is MNHEY and CDR2 is SMNVEV (reference sequence). V was pared by 6 bases and J by 6 bases, with 12 bases between. The DNA of the CDR3 is TGTGCCAGCAGCTCAGACAGGAGTAATTCACCCCTCCACTTT. Protein product: CASSSDRSNSPLHF.

This chain connects TRBV9 to TRBJ2-3; 11 nucleotides agree with TRBD2. In germline, CDR1 is SGDLS, CDR2 YYNGEE. V was pared by 4 bases and J by 6 bases, with 7 bases of the junction left unmatched. The CDR3 contains 15 residues. This chain's CDR3 is CASSLLAGGRDTQYF. CDR3 sequence (DNA): TGTGCCAGCAGCCTTCTAGCGGGGGGCCGTGATACGCAGTATTTT.

V is TRBV6-5 and J is TRBJ1-1; TRBD1 agrees at 7 bases. The CDR3 covers 15 residues. V gave up 6 bases and J gave up 0 bases; unmatched junction bases: 7. CDR1 MNHEY and CDR2 SVGAGI come from the germline V gene. The CDR3 sequence: CASRRPGQMNTEAFF. Here the CDR3 DNA reads TGTGCCAGCAGACGCCCGGGACAGATGAACACTGAAGCTTTCTTT.

This chain connects TRBV25-1 to TRBJ1-2, with 8 positions matching TRBD1. This CDR3 has 16 residues. Germline CDR1 and CDR2: MGHDK and SYGVNS. The V gene end was trimmed by 3 bases and the J gene end by 8 bases; junction bases not matched to a gene: 14. Here the CDR3 reads CASSDFGTGSTGGYTF. The CDR3 DNA is TGTGCCAGCAGTGACTTCGGGACAGGAAGTACGGGGGGCTACACCTTC.

The rearrangement uses TRBV6-5 and TRBJ1-1; D is perhaps TRBD1 (6 bases). Trimming pared 7 bases from V and 5 bases from J, leaving 11 bases between. Looked up from germline, CDR1 is MNHEY and CDR2 is SVGAGI. The CDR3 runs 12 residues. CDR3 DNA: TGTGCCAGCACCAAGGGGGGGACTGAAGCTTTCTTT. It codes for CASTKGGTEAFF.

Worth noting for this clone: A junction boundary mismatches the germline segment, possibly from a read error. The chain links TRBV5-1 to TRBJ2-2; 10 bases line up with TRBD1. The CDR3 is made up of 15 amino acids. The germline gives CDR1 SGHRS, CDR2 YFSETQ. The CDR3 protein is CASTLGQGTAGELFF. CDR3 nucleotides: TGCGCCAGCACCTTGGGACAGGGGACGGCCGGGGAGCTGTTTTTT.

V usage is TRBV6-5 and J usage is TRBJ1-2, with D possibly being TRBD1 (6 bases). Trimming took off 5 bases at V and 3 bases at J, with 10 bases between the two ends. The CDR3 covers 13 residues. The germline gives CDR1 MNHEY, CDR2 SVGAGI. CDR3 DNA: TGTGCCAGCAGTCTTGCAGGGGACTATGGCTACACCTTC. Translation gives CASSLAGDYGYTF.

The rearrangement joins TRBV15 to TRBJ2-1, with 9 bases identical to TRBD2. Trimming cost V 5 bases and J 5 bases; bases outside gene matches: 10. CDR1 and CDR2 from the germline V gene are LNHNV and YYDKDF (reference sequence). The CDR3 contains 16 residues. DNA of the CDR3: TGTGCCACCAGCGACCGAGCGGGGGGCTATAACAATGAGCAGTTCTTC. As protein: CATSDRAGGYNNEQFF.

The chain links TRBV7-9 to TRBJ2-3, with D tentatively TRBD2 (5 bases). The CDR3 runs to 15 residues. The V and J ends lost 5 bases and 1 base respectively, with 13 bases between them. Germline values: CDR1 SEHNR, CDR2 FQNEAQ (reference sequence). The CDR3 DNA reads TGTGCCAGCAGCAGGAGGCCAACCGGCACAGATACGCAGTATTTT. Translated: CASSRRPTGTDTQYF.

This clone occurred a few times. The chain has TRBV28 and TRBJ1-5; TRBD1 might be the D (6 bases). Germline CDR1 MDHEN, CDR2 SYDVKM. This CDR3 has 15 amino acids. V lost 3 bases, J lost 3 bases, and 12 bases lay in between. In DNA form, the CDR3 reads TGTGCCAGCAGTTTTTCAGGGGCCCACAATCAGCCCCAGCATTTT. This encodes CASSFSGAHNQPQHF.

This clone was counted once. The chain couples TRBV5-1 to TRBJ2-3, with D possibly being TRBD1 (7 bases). CDR1 and CDR2 (germline): SGHRS, YFSETQ. V was clipped by 1 base and J by 1 base, with 10 bases between them. The CDR3 has 15 residues. The CDR3 is CASSLQGGGTDTQYF. The CDR3 DNA sequence: TGCGCCAGCAGCTTGCAGGGGGGAGGCACAGATACGCAGTATTTT.

The chain has TRBV7-3 and TRBJ1-1; D is perhaps TRBD1 (5 bases). Germline V gene sequence: CDR1 SGHTA, CDR2 FQGTGA. V was trimmed by 3 bases and J by 1 base, leaving 6 bases between them. The CDR3 length is 13 residues. CDR3 nucleotide sequence: TGTGCCAGCAGCTTCGGGGGGAACACTGAAGCTTTCTTT. It is translated as CASSFGGNTEAFF. Based on the CDR3 plus reference TRBV7-3 and TRBJ1-1, the full variable domain is GAGVSQTPSNKVTEKGKYVELRCDPISGHTALYWYRQSLGQGPEFLIYFQGTGAADDSGLPNDRFFAVRPEGSVSTLKIQRTERGDSAVYLCASSFGGNTEAFFGQGTRLTVV.

This chain uses TRBV7-3 with TRBJ2-7, with 8 bases matching TRBD2. Germline trimming cut 4 bases from V and 4 bases from J; bases unmatched to any gene: 3. CDR1 is SGHTA and CDR2 is FQGTGA in the germline V gene. The length of the CDR3 is 13 residues. The CDR3 DNA reads TGTGCCAGCAGCTCCTCGGGGGGGTACGAGCAGTACTTC. It encodes CASSSSGGYEQYF.

The chain links TRBV2 to TRBJ1-5; D is undetermined. This CDR3 comprises 13 residues. The germline CDR1 and CDR2 sequences are SNHLY and FYNNEI. V shed 5 bases and J shed 7 bases, with 12 bases lying between them. CDR3 region: CASSPSFEQPQHF. CDR3 nucleotide sequence: TGTGCCAGCAGTCCTTCCTTCGAGCAGCCCCAGCATTTT.

The rearrangement links TRBV6-6 to TRBJ1-4; TRBD1 matches 8 bases. V was clipped by 7 bases and J by 7 bases; unmatched bases: 11. Per the germline V gene, CDR1 is MNHNY and CDR2 is SVGAGI (reference sequence). This CDR3 is 15 amino acids long. This CDR3 reads CASIEGTGYFEKLFF. DNA for the CDR3: TGTGCCAGCATCGAAGGGACAGGTTATTTTGAAAAACTGTTTTTT.

J is TRBJ1-3 and V is TRBV30, with D unresolved. CDR3 length equals 14 residues. The V gene lost 0 bases and the J gene lost 6 bases, with 12 bases spanning the gap. Germline CDR1 and CDR2: GTSNPN and SVGIG (reference sequence). The CDR3 bases are TGTGCCTGGAGTGTGCTCGGGAGTACAAACACCATATATTTT. As protein: CAWSVLGSTNTIYF.

This clone has just a few counts. The rearrangement joins TRBV2 to TRBJ1-5, with 8 bases lining up with TRBD1. The germline V gene has CDR1 SNHLY and CDR2 FYNNEI. This CDR3 region has 16 residues. J gave up 3 bases and V 1 base, and 5 bases lay outside the gene matches. This chain's CDR3 is CASSEGTGSFNQPQHF. The CDR3 nucleotides are TGTGCCAGCAGTGAAGGGACAGGGAGCTTCAATCAGCCCCAGCATTTT. The complete variable domain, with remaining parts taken from reference TRBV2 and TRBJ1-5, reads EPEVTQTPSHQVTQMGQEVILRCVPISNHLYFYWYRQILGQKVEFLVSFYNNEISEKSEIFDDQFSVERPDGSNFTLKIRSTKLEDSAMYFCASSEGTGSFNQPQHFGDGTRLSIL.

This sequence joins TRBV6-6 and TRBJ2-1; 15 bases map to TRBD2. After removal of 5 bases from V and 8 bases from J, the junction contained 10 bases not matched to a gene. The CDR3 loop spans 17 amino acids. Germline loops: CDR1 MNHNY, CDR2 SVGAGI (reference sequence). DNA of the CDR3: TGTGCCAGCAGTCGGAGGACTAGCGGGGGGGCCTTTTATGAGCAGTTCTTC. Protein: CASSRRTSGGAFYEQFF.

The chain joins TRBV11-2 to TRBJ2-7; 7 nucleotides line up with TRBD2. This CDR3 is 14 amino acids long. Germline CDR1 reads SGHAT; CDR2 reads FQNNGV. J was trimmed by 1 base and V by 2 bases; bases with no gene match: 2. Here the CDR3 DNA reads TGTGCCAGCAGCTTACTAGCGGAGTCCTACGAGCAGTACTTC. Its translation: CASSLLAESYEQYF.

The chain carries TRBV18 and TRBJ2-2; 8 nucleotides line up with TRBD1. In germline, CDR1 is KGHSH, CDR2 LQKENI. After removal of 4 bases from V and 4 bases from J, the junction contained 5 bases not matched to a gene. CDR3 length equals 15 residues. For the CDR3, the DNA is TGTGCCAGCTCACAACAGGGGGTCGGCACCGGGGAGCTGTTTTTT. As protein: CASSQQGVGTGELFF.

In this sample, this clone turned up once. The chain uses TRBV7-3 and TRBJ2-2, with 7 bases identical to TRBD1. Per germline, CDR1 SGHTA and CDR2 FQGTGA. Trimming removed 5 bases from V and 6 bases from J; junction bases left unmatched: 9. The CDR3 extends over 15 amino acids. CDR3 protein: CASSHRDRRSGELFF. The CDR3 DNA reads as TGTGCCAGCAGCCACCGGGACAGAAGGTCCGGGGAGCTGTTTTTT.

The chain links TRBV7-9 to TRBJ2-7, with 8 bases fitting TRBD2. V shed 5 bases, J shed 6 bases, and the junction held 6 bases outside the gene matches. This CDR3 region has 13 residues. Looked up from germline, CDR1 is SEHNR and CDR2 is FQNEAQ (reference sequence). The CDR3 region is CASSLPGGGEQYF. The DNA for the CDR3 is TGTGCCAGCAGCCTCCCGGGGGGGGGCGAGCAGTACTTC.